These 14 T cell receptor beta chains were sequenced from one sample in a study of PD-L1 blockade in urothelial cancer. Stated time point: pretreatment peripheral blood. Measured with immunoSEQ multiplex PCR; TCRdb has only the in-frame clones, and not every one. Found here are fewer than 60,000 clones, approximately 84% of them singletons; the top ten hold 1% to 1.5%. Sequenced material: PBMCs, taken around atezolizumab (anti-PD-L1) treatment. Every receptor here comes from a man in his fifties with urothelial cancer.

The chain is built from TRBV2 and TRBJ2-7; D is uncertain. Trimming pared 0 bases from V and 1 base from J, leaving 7 bases between. Per the germline V gene, CDR1 is SNHLY and CDR2 is FYNNEI. This CDR3 is 14 amino acids long. The CDR3 region has the DNA TGTGCCAGCAGTGAAGCGCTCAGATCCTACGAGCAGTACTTC. This encodes CASSEALRSYEQYF.

The V gene is TRBV19, the J gene TRBJ2-7, with 9 nucleotides matching TRBD2. The J segment lost 4 bases and the V segment lost 5 bases, leaving 12 bases of the junction unmatched. CDR1 and CDR2 (germline): LNHDA, SQIVND (reference sequence). This CDR3 is built from 16 residues. DNA of the CDR3: TGTGCCAGTAGTTCAAGCCCCGGGACTAGCCCTTACGAGCAGTACTTC. It encodes CASSSSPGTSPYEQYF.

V and J are TRBV4-3 and TRBJ1-2; TRBD1 agrees at 8 bases. The germline gives CDR1 LGHNA, CDR2 YSLEER. The CDR3 is made up of 15 amino acids. Unmatched junction bases numbered 10, after V lost 0 bases and J lost 10 bases. The CDR3 loop is CASSQDRDRGTSYTF. The CDR3 DNA is TGCGCCAGCAGCCAAGATAGAGACAGGGGAACATCCTACACCTTC.

Notes on this clone: A read error may account for a junction end that differs from germline. This chain uses TRBV28 with TRBJ1-1, with 8 bases aligning to TRBD1. The CDR3 totals 13 residues. The germline gives CDR1 MDHEN, CDR2 SYDVKM. CDR3 amino acids: CASSSGQASSALF. CDR3 nucleotides: TGTGCCAGCAGTTCGGGACAGGCTTCTTCCGCCCTTTTT.

This rearrangement joins TRBV10-3 to TRBJ2-5; TRBD1 matches at 8 bases. V shed 3 bases, J shed 5 bases, and the junction held 11 bases outside the gene matches. The CDR3 sequence is 16 residues long. The germline gives CDR1 ENHRY, CDR2 SYGVKD. CDR3 sequence: CAISDPRTGLRETQYF. CDR3 coding DNA: TGTGCCATCAGTGACCCAAGGACAGGGCTTCGGGAGACCCAGTACTTC.

The rearrangement uses TRBV28 and TRBJ1-5; D possibly corresponds to TRBD1 (5 bases). Trimming took off 3 bases at V and 7 bases at J, with 10 bases between the two ends. The CDR3 is 13 amino acids. Germline V lookup: CDR1 MDHEN, CDR2 SYDVKM. The CDR3 nucleotides read TGTGCCAGCAGTTTGGGTTCAGGGCAGCCCCAGCATTTT. It translates to CASSLGSGQPQHF.

This rearrangement joins TRBV27 to TRBJ1-5, with 8 bases aligning to TRBD1. CDR3 length equals 16 residues. V lost 5 bases and J lost 0; bases outside the gene matches: 6. Germline V gene lookup returns CDR1 MNHEY and CDR2 SMNVEV (reference sequence). The CDR3: CASSKTTGVSNQPQHF. The CDR3 coding sequence is TGTGCCAGCAGTAAAACGACAGGGGTTAGCAATCAGCCCCAGCATTTT.

This chain connects TRBV28 to TRBJ2-7, with TRBD2 identical over 12 bases. Per the germline V gene, CDR1 is MDHEN and CDR2 is SYDVKM. CDR3 length: 16 amino acids. V dropped 1 base and J dropped 6; count of bases not matched to a gene: 7. The CDR3 coding sequence is TGTGCCAGCAGTTTATTTGGACTAGCGGGACCCCTCGAGCAGTACTTC. It translates to CASSLFGLAGPLEQYF. Full variable domain (missing parts from reference TRBV28 and TRBJ2-7): DVKVTQSSRYLVKRTGEKVFLECVQDMDHENMFWYRQDPGLGLRLIYFSYDVKMKEKGDIPEGYSVSREKKERFSLILESASTNQTSMYLCASSLFGLAGPLEQYFGPGTRLTVT.

The chain joins TRBV10-3 to TRBJ2-7; 9 positions match TRBD1. The germline CDR1 and CDR2 sequences are ENHRY and SYGVKD. V was pared by 10 bases and J by 6 bases, with 13 bases of the junction left unmatched. The CDR3 length is 14 residues. Here the CDR3 DNA reads TGTGCCACCGGAGGGACAGGGACCGGCGGCGAGCAGTACTTC. It translates to CATGGTGTGGEQYF.

The gene calls are TRBV18 and TRBJ2-7; 8 nucleotides match TRBD1. Per the germline V gene, CDR1 is KGHSH and CDR2 is LQKENI. V trimming: 2 bases; J trimming: 4 bases; junction bases outside the gene matches: 1. CDR3 length: 13 amino acids. The DNA of the CDR3 is TGTGCCAGCTCACCAACAGGGGGTTACGAGCAGTACTTC. This codes for CASSPTGGYEQYF.

V gene TRBV4-1 combines with J gene TRBJ2-7; TRBD2 matches at 10 bases. J was trimmed by 1 base and V by 4 bases; bases with no gene match: 10. The germline V gene has CDR1 MGHRA and CDR2 YSYEKL. The CDR3 extends over 17 amino acids. Here the CDR3 DNA reads TGCGCCAGCAGCCTCCGGCCTGCTAGCGGGGGATCCTACGAGCAGTACTTC. Protein product: CASSLRPASGGSYEQYF.

The chain has TRBV11-2 and TRBJ2-6; D is unclear. The CDR3 loop spans 16 amino acids. Trimming took off 5 bases at V and 0 bases at J, with 11 bases between the two ends. Germline V CDR1 and CDR2: SGHAT, FQNNGV. CDR3 DNA sequence: TGTGCCAGCAGCCCAAGTAAGCGCTCTGGGGCCAACGTCCTGACTTTC. Translating gives CASSPSKRSGANVLTF. Full variable domain (rest looked up from reference TRBV11-2 and TRBJ2-6): EAGVAQSPRYKIIEKRQSVAFWCNPISGHATLYWYQQILGQGPKLLIQFQNNGVVDDSQLPKDRFSAERLKGVDSTLKIQPAKLEDSAVYLCASSPSKRSGANVLTFGAGSRLTVL.

The gene calls are TRBV7-9 and TRBJ2-6; D not certain. Trimming pared 4 bases from V and 0 bases from J, leaving 13 bases between. This CDR3 contains 17 residues. Germline-derived CDR1 and CDR2 are SEHNR and FQNEAQ (reference sequence). The CDR3 reads CASSSRWKSSGANVLTF. The CDR3 bases are TGTGCCAGCAGCTCGAGGTGGAAGAGCTCTGGGGCCAACGTCCTGACTTTC.

This clone was counted only a few times. CDR3 region: CAWGKQGLNEQYF. CDR3 in DNA: TGTGCCTGGGGGAAACAGGGTCTGAACGAGCAGTACTTC. The V gene is TRBV30, the J gene TRBJ2-7, with D maybe TRBD1 (6 bases). CDR3 length: 13 amino acids. Trimming took 5 bases from V and 5 from J, leaving 16 bases between them. The germline V gene encodes CDR1 GTSNPN and CDR2 SVGIG (reference sequence).